The 18 T cell receptor beta chains in this list originate from one sample, sequenced in a study of Graves' ophthalmopathy and Graves' hyperthyroidism. For repertoire sequencing, the TCR beta CDR3 regions were amplified from RNA transcripts. Second-round multiplex PCR followed a first-round RT-PCR using HTBI primers. Each CDR3 protein is one row after TCRdb ran MiXCR on the multiplex PCR reads. The table lists approximately 1.2 million distinct CDR3 sequences, 35% to 40% of them singletons, with around 10% in the top ten. Sequenced material: peripheral blood or thyroid tissue (not recorded which). The receptor set was obtained from an adult man with Graves' hyperthyroidism.

J is TRBJ1-1 and V is TRBV6-5; D is undetermined. V was shortened by 6 bases and J by 8 bases, with 10 bases between the two germline ends. Germline CDR1 and CDR2: MNHEY and SVGAGI. This CDR3 is built from 11 residues. The CDR3 sequence: CASSRVREAFF. In DNA form, the CDR3 reads TGTGCCAGCAGCCGCGTCAGAGAAGCTTTCTTT.

As regards this clonotype: The conserved closing phenylalanine or tryptophan is absent in this CDR3, likely reflecting a read error. Because the CDR3's place on the DNA is in doubt, the DNA is left out and the CDR3 is given as listed by TCRdb. This chain uses TRBV5-1 with TRBJ2-5. The germline CDR1 and CDR2 sequences are SGHRS and YFSETQ. Counting both end residues, the CDR3 totals 8 amino acids. CDR3 in amino acids: CASSLNQP.

V usage is TRBV6-4 and J usage is TRBJ2-5, with D maybe TRBD1 (6 bases). The CDR3 extends over 15 amino acids. Germline lookup yields CDR1 MRHNA and CDR2 SNTAGT. The V end was cut by 7 bases, the J end by 5 bases, with 20 bases between. This chain's CDR3 is CASNGQTTTQETQYF. CDR3 in DNA: TGTGCCAGCAACGGACAGACCACGACTCAGGAGACCCAGTACTTC.

In its sample, this clonotype was seen a few times. The chain recombines TRBV5-1 with TRBJ2-7; TRBD1 agrees at 9 bases. The CDR3 is 16 residues long. J was trimmed by 2 bases and V by 4 bases; bases with no gene match: 10. Germline CDR1 reads SGHRS; CDR2 reads YFSETQ. The CDR3 region has the DNA TGCGCCAGCAGCCCTGCCGGGACAGGGTCCCCCTACGAGCAGTACTTC. Its protein is CASSPAGTGSPYEQYF. The full variable domain, in which reference TRBV5-1 and TRBJ2-7 provide the parts outside the CDR3, is KAGVTQTPRYLIKTRGQQVTLSCSPISGHRSVSWYQQTPGQGLQFLFEYFSETQRNKGNFPGRFSGRQFSNSRSEMNVSTLELGDSALYLCASSPAGTGSPYEQYFGPGTRLTVT.

This rearrangement joins TRBV20-1 to TRBJ1-6; D might be TRBD1 (5 bases). Looked up from germline, CDR1 is DFQATT and CDR2 is SNEGSKA (reference sequence). V was clipped by 3 bases and J by 14 bases, with 14 bases between them. The CDR3 contains 12 residues. The CDR3 bases are TGCAGTGCTAGGGGGGGAGGGGCGGCCCTCCACTTT. Translated: CSARGGGAALHF.

This clonotype was observed a handful of times. The chain has TRBV7-2 and TRBJ2-2, with 10 bases that match TRBD2. The germline gives CDR1 SGHTA, CDR2 FQGNSA. The CDR3 has 18 residues. J gave up 6 bases and V 5 bases, and 15 bases lay outside the gene matches. The chain's CDR3 is CASSPLGKRGGQAGELFF. As DNA, the CDR3 is TGTGCCAGCAGCCCGCTGGGCAAGCGGGGGGGTCAAGCCGGGGAGCTGTTTTTT.

CDR3 coding DNA: TGTGCCGTAAGACAGGGACTTGGCTACACCTTC. It codes for CAVRQGLGYTF. This chain joins TRBV10-3 and TRBJ1-2, with 7 bases matching TRBD1. V lost 11 bases to trimming and J lost 7 bases; unmatched junction nucleotides: 7. The CDR3 loop spans 11 amino acids. In germline, CDR1 is ENHRY, CDR2 SYGVKD.

This rearrangement joins TRBV5-1 to TRBJ1-2; 7 nucleotides line up with TRBD1. This CDR3 region has 16 residues. Germline CDR1 is SGHRS and CDR2 is YFSETQ. With V trimmed by 6 bases and J by 1 base, 12 bases remained unmatched. This CDR3 is CASTPGTASLNYGYTF. The CDR3 DNA is TGCGCCAGCACCCCTGGGACAGCCTCTCTTAACTATGGCTACACCTTC.

This clonotype came up once. CDR3 coding DNA: TGCAGTGCTGCGGGCGGAAGCTCCTATAATTCACCCCTCCACTTT. This sequence encodes CSAAGGSSYNSPLHF. The genes are TRBV20-1 and TRBJ1-6; D is unclear. This CDR3 region has 15 residues. The germline V gene has CDR1 DFQATT and CDR2 SNEGSKA (reference sequence). V was cut by 5 bases and J by 0 bases, with 11 bases left in between.

The chain joins TRBV19 to TRBJ1-5, with TRBD1 as a possible D gene (6 bases). V was pared by 2 bases and J by 2 bases, with 10 bases between. The length of the CDR3 is 15 residues. Germline-derived CDR1 and CDR2 are LNHDA and SQIVND (reference sequence). CDR3 nucleotides: TGTGCCAGTAGTATACGACAGGTGGGCAATCAGCCCCAGCATTTT. Encoded protein: CASSIRQVGNQPQHF.

The table lists this clonotype with a few counts. The genes are TRBV20-1 and TRBJ2-7; D gene unclear. This CDR3 has 10 amino acids. Between the trimmed V and J ends, which lost 4 bases and 6 bases, there was a span of 7 bases. CDR1 and CDR2 from the germline V gene are DFQATT and SNEGSKA (reference sequence). For the CDR3, the DNA is TGCAGTGCTACCGGGCTCGAGCAGTACTTC. This codes for CSATGLEQYF.

The rearrangement uses TRBV12-3 or TRBV12-4 and TRBJ2-5; 7 positions agree with TRBD1. CDR3 size: 15 residues. V shed 4 bases and J 2 bases; nucleotides not matched to a gene: 7. This CDR3 is CASSYQGQPQETQYF. The CDR3 coding sequence is TGTGCCAGCAGTTACCAGGGACAGCCACAAGAGACCCAGTACTTC.

This clonotype was seen only once. The chain uses TRBV9 and TRBJ1-2; 7 bases agree with TRBD1. The CDR3 runs to 13 residues. Germline assignment: CDR1 SGDLS and CDR2 YYNGEE. Trimming removed 3 bases from V and 10 bases from J; junction bases left unmatched: 9. CDR3 DNA sequence: TGTGCCAGCAGCGGATTCACAGGGGCGCCCTACACCTTC. This sequence encodes CASSGFTGAPYTF.

This chain connects TRBV4-2 to TRBJ1-5; D remains unclear. This CDR3 has 13 residues. CDR1 is LGHNA, CDR2 YNFKEQ, per germline. The germline V and J ends were trimmed by 4 bases and 7 bases, with 11 bases remaining between them. The CDR3 nucleotides are TGTGCCAGCAGCCCCCTCTTGGGGCAGCCCCAGCATTTT. Translated: CASSPLLGQPQHF.

J is TRBJ1-4 and V is TRBV6-5; a possible D gene is TRBD1 (5 bases). CDR3 size: 13 residues. Germline values: CDR1 MNHEY, CDR2 SVGAGI. The V end was cut by 9 bases, the J end by 10 bases, with 18 bases between. The CDR3 sequence is CASESPRGGKLFF. The CDR3 DNA sequence: TGTGCCAGTGAGAGTCCCCGGGGGGGAAAACTGTTTTTT.

J is TRBJ2-6 and V is TRBV4-2; TRBD1 is a possible D gene (6 bases). The V end lost 0 bases, the J end lost 0 bases, and 18 bases lay between the germline ends. Germline values: CDR1 LGHNA, CDR2 YNFKEQ. The CDR3 sequence is 20 residues long. The CDR3, as DNA: TGTGCCAGCAGCCAAGAGTTCAGGGGCAGGGTTTACTCTGGGGCCAACGTCCTGACTTTC. Translating it yields CASSQEFRGRVYSGANVLTF.

The sample holds many counts of this clonotype. The rearrangement joins TRBV12-3 or TRBV12-4 to TRBJ1-1; D possibly corresponds to TRBD1 (5 bases). There are 11 residues in the CDR3. V lost 8 bases to trimming and J lost 5 bases, with 9 bases between them. The CDR3 reads CASRGGTEAFF. CDR3 nucleotide sequence: TGTGCCAGCCGCGGGGGAACTGAAGCTTTCTTT.

This clonotype came up a few times. The chain has TRBV20-1 and TRBJ2-2, with unresolved D. The V gene lost 0 bases and the J gene lost 4 bases, with 18 bases spanning the gap. This CDR3 is 17 amino acids long. Per the germline V gene, CDR1 is DFQATT and CDR2 is SNEGSKA (reference sequence). The CDR3 protein is CSARDASRSPLTGELFF. CDR3 nucleotide sequence: TGCAGTGCTAGAGATGCATCCAGATCACCGCTCACCGGGGAGCTGTTTTTT.